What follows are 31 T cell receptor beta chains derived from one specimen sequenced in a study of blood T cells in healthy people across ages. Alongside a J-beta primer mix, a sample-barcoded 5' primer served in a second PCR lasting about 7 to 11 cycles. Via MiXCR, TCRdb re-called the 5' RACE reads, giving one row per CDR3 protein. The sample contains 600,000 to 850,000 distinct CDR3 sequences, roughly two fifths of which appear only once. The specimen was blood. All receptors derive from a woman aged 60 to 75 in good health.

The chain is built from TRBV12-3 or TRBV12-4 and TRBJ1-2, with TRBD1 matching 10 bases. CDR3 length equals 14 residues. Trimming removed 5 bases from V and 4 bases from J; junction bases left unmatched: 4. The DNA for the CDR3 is TGTGCCAGCAGTGTTGGGACAGGGGTCTATGGCTACACCTTC. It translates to CASSVGTGVYGYTF.

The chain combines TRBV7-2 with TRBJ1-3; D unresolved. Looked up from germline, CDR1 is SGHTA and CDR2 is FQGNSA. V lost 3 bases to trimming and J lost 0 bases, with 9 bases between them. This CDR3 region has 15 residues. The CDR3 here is CASSFGVISGNTIYF. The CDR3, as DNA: TGTGCCAGCAGCTTTGGGGTTATCTCTGGAAACACCATATATTTT.

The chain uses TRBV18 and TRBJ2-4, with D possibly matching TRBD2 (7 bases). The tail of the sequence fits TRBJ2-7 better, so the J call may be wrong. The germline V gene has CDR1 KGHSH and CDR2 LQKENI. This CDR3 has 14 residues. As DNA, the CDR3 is TGTGCCAGCTCACCAGGGGGGGCCCCGTACGAGCAGTACTTC. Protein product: CASSPGGAPYEQYF.

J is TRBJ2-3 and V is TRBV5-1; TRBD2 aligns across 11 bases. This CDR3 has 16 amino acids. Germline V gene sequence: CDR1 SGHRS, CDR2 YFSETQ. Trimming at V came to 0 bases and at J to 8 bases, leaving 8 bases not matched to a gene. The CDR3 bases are TGCGCCAGCAGCTTGGAACTAGCGGGAGAGGGAGGTACGCAGTATTTT. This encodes CASSLELAGEGGTQYF.

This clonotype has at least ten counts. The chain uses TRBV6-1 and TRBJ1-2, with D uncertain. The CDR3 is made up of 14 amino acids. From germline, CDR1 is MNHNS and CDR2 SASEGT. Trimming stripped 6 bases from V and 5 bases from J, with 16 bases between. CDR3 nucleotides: TGTGCCAGCAGGCGGGAAGCCGACTCGTATGGCTACACCTTC. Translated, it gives CASRREADSYGYTF.

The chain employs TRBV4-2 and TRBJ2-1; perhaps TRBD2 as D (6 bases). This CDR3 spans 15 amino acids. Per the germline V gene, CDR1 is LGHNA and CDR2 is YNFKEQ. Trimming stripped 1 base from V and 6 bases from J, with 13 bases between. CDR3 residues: CASSQAGEEFNEQFF. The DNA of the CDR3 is TGTGCCAGCAGCCAAGCGGGGGAGGAGTTCAATGAGCAGTTCTTC.

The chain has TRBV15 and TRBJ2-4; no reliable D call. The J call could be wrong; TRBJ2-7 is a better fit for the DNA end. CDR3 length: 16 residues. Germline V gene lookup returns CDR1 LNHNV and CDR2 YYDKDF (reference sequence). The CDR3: CATSRELWQEAYEQYF. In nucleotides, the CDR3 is TGTGCCACCAGCAGAGAACTATGGCAGGAAGCCTACGAGCAGTACTTC.

Here the CDR3 reads CARRYGYTF. The CDR3, as DNA: TGTGCAAGACGCTATGGCTACACCTTC. The J gene is TRBJ1-2, the V gene TRBV25-1; D is undetermined. Germline assignment: CDR1 MGHDK and CDR2 SYGVNS. The CDR3 consists of 9 residues.

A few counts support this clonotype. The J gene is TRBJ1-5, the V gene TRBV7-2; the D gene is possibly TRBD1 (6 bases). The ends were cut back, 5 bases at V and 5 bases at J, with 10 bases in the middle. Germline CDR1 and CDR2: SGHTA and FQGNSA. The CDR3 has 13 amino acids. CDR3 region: CASSTRTDQPQHF. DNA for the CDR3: TGTGCCAGCAGCACCCGGACAGATCAGCCCCAGCATTTT.

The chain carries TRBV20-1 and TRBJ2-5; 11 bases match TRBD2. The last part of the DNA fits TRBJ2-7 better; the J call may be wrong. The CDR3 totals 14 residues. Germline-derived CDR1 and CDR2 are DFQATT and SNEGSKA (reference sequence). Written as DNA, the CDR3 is TGCAGTGCTCCTCTAGCGGGAGGCACCTACGAGCAGTACTTC. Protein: CSAPLAGGTYEQYF.

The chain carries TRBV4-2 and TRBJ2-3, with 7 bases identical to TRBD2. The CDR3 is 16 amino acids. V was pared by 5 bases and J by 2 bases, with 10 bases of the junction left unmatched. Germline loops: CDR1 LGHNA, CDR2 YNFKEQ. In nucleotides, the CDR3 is TGTGCCAGCAGCTCCCCCGCGGGAGCCAACACAGATACGCAGTATTTT. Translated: CASSSPAGANTDTQYF.

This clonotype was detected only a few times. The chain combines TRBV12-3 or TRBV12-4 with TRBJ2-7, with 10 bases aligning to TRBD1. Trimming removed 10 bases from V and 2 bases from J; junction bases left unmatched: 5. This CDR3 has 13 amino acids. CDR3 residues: CATSGQGTYEQYF. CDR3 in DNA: TGTGCCACCTCGGGACAGGGGACCTACGAGCAGTACTTC.

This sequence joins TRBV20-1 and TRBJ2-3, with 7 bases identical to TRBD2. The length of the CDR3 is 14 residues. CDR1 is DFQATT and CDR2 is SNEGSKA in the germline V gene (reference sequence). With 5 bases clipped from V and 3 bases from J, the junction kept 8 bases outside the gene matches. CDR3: CSAGRIGGTDTQYF. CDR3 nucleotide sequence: TGCAGTGCTGGTCGAATCGGGGGGACAGATACGCAGTATTTT.

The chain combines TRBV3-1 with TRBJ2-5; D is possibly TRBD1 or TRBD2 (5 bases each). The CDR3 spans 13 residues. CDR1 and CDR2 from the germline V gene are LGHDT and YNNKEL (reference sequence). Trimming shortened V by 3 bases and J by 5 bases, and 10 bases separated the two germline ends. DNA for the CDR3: TGTGCCAGCAGCCACGGGGCCAGGGAGACCCAGTACTTC. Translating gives CASSHGARETQYF.

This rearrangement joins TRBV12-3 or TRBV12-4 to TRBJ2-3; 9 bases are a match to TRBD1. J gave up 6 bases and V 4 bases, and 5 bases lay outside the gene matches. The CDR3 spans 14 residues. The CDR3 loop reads CASSWDRAVDTQYF. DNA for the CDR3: TGTGCCAGCAGTTGGGACAGGGCGGTGGATACGCAGTATTTT.

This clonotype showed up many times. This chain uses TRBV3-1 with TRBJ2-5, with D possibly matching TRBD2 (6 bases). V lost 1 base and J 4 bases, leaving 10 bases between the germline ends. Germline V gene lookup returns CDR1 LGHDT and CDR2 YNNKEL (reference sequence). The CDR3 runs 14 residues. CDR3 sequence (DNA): TGTGCCAGCAGCCAAGTAGGGCGGGGAGAGACCCAGTACTTC. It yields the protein CASSQVGRGETQYF.

CDR3 protein: CASSQPQGMDTEAFF. CDR3 coding DNA: TGTGCCAGCAGCCAGCCACAGGGAATGGACACTGAAGCTTTCTTT. The chain employs TRBV7-9 and TRBJ1-1, with D perhaps TRBD1 (6 bases). This CDR3 comprises 15 residues. Germline V gives CDR1 SEHNR, CDR2 FQNEAQ (reference sequence). V was pared by 5 bases and J by 3 bases, with 16 bases between.

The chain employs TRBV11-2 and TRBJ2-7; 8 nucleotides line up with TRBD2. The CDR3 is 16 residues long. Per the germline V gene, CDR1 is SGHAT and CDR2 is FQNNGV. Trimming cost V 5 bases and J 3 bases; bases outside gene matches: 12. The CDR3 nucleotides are TGTGCCAGCAGCCTAACCCATGGACGGGGGGGCTACGAGCAGTACTTC. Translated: CASSLTHGRGGYEQYF.

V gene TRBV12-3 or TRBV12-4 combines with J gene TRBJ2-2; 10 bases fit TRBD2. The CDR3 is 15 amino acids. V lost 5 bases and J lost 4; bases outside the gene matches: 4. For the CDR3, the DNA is TGTGCCAGCAGTGAAACTAGCGGGGCCACCGGGGAGCTGTTTTTT. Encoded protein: CASSETSGATGELFF.

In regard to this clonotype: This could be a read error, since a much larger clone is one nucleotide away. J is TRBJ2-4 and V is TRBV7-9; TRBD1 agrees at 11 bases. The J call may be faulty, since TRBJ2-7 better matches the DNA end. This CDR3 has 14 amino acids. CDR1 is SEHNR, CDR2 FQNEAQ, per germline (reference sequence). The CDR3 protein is CASSAGQGEYEQYF. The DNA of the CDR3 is TGTGCCAGCAGCGCGGGACAGGGGGAGTACGAGCAGTACTTC.

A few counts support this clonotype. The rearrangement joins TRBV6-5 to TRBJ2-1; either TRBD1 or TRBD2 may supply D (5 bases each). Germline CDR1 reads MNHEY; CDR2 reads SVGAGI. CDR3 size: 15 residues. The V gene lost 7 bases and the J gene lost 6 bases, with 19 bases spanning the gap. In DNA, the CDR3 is TGTGCCAGCACCCCCGTGGGGACCCGGGGCAATGAGCAGTTCTTC. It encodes CASTPVGTRGNEQFF.

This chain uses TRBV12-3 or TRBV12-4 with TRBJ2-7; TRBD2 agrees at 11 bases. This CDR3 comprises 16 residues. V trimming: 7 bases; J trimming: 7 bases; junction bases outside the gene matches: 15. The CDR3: CASTPPILAGGNEQYF. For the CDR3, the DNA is TGTGCCAGCACTCCACCTATTCTAGCGGGGGGTAATGAGCAGTACTTC.

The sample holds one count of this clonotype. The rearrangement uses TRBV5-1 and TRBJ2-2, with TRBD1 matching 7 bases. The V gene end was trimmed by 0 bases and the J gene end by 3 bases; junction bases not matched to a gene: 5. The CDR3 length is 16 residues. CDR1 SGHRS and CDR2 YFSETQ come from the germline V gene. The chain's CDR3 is CASSLAQGVDTGELFF. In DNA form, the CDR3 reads TGCGCCAGCAGCTTGGCGCAGGGGGTAGACACCGGGGAGCTGTTTTTT.

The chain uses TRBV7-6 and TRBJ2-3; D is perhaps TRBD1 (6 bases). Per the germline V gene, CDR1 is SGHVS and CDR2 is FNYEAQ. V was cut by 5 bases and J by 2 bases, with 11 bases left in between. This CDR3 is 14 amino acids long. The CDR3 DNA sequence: TGTGCCAGCAGCAACGCAGGGGACACAGATACGCAGTATTTT. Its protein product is CASSNAGDTDTQYF.

The CDR3: CASSPAGRGQETQYF. CDR3 DNA sequence: TGTGCCAGCAGCCCAGCGGGAAGGGGCCAAGAGACCCAGTACTTC. The J gene is TRBJ2-5, the V gene TRBV5-6, with TRBD2 identical over 7 bases. The CDR3 loop spans 15 amino acids. The V and J ends lost 4 bases and 1 base, in that order; junction bases with no gene match: 7. Germline V CDR1 and CDR2: SGHDT, YYEEEE.

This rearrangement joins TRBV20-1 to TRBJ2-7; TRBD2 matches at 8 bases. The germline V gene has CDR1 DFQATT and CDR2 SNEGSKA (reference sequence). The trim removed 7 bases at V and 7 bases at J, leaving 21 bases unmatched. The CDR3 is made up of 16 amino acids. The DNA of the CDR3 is TGCAGTGTTTCCGGGGGGGCAAGCGGGAGTAAGGGTGAGCAGTACTTC. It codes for CSVSGGASGSKGEQYF.

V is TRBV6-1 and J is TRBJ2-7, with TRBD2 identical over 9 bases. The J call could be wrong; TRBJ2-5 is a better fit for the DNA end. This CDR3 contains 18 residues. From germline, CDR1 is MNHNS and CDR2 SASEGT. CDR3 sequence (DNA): TGTGCCAGCAGGGCCCAGATCATGGCGGGGGGGCCCGGAGAGACCCAGTACTTC. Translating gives CASRAQIMAGGPGETQYF.

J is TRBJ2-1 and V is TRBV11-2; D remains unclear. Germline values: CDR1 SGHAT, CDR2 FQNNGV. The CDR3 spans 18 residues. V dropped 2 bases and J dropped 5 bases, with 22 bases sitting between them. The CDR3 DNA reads TGTGCCAGCAGCTTATTCCGGGCTGCCCCCGGGCCCCACAATGAGCAGTTCTTC. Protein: CASSLFRAAPGPHNEQFF.

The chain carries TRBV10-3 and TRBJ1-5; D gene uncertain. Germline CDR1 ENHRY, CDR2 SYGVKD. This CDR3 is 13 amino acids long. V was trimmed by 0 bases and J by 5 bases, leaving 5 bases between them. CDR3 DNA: TGTGCCATCAGTGAGTCGAATGATCAGCCCCAGCATTTT. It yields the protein CAISESNDQPQHF.

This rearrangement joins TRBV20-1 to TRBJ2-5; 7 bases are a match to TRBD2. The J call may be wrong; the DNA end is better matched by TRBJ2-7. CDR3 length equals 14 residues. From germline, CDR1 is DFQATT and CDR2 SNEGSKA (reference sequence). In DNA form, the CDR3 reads TGCAGTGCTAGCGGTACGGGAGGAGGTTACGAGCAGTACTTC. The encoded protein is CSASGTGGGYEQYF.

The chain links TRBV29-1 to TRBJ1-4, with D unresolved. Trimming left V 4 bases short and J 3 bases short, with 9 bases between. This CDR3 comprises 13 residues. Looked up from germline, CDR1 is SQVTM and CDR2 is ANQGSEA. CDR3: CSVARGSNEKLFF. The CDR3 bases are TGCAGCGTTGCTCGGGGTTCTAATGAAAAACTGTTTTTT.